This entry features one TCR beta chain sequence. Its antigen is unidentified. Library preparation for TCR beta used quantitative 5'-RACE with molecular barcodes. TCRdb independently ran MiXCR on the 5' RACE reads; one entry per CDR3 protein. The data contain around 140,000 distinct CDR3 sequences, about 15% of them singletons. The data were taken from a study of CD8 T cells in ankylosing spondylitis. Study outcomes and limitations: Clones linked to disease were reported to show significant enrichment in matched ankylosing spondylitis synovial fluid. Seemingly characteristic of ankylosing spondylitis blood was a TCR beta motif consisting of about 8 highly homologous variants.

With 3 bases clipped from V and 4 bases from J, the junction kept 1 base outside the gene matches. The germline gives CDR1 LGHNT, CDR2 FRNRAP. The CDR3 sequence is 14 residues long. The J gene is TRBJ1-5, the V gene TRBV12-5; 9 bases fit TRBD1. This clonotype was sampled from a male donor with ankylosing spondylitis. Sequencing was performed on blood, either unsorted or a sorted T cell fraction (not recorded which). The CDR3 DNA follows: TGTGCTAGTGGTTTCGGGACAGGGAATCAGCCCCAGCATTTT. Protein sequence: CASGFGTGNQPQHF.